These 2 T cell receptor beta chains were sequenced from one sample in a study of blood T cells in healthy people across ages. A J-beta primer mix and a sample-barcoded 5' primer were used in a second PCR of about 7 to 12 cycles. MiXCR, run by TCRdb on the 5' RACE reads, gives a single entry per CDR3 protein. Of about 1.6 million distinct CDR3 sequences listed, roughly a third are singletons. Material for sequencing was blood. Source of these receptors: a woman aged 25-40 years in good health.

About this clonotype itself: One junction end does not reproduce the germline sequence, and a read error may be involved. The chain couples TRBV9 to TRBJ2-3, with D perhaps TRBD2 (5 bases). This CDR3 spans 16 amino acids. In germline, CDR1 is SGDLS, CDR2 YYNGEE. Here the CDR3 reads CVSSPMTGIMADTQYF. DNA for the CDR3: TGTGTCAGCAGCCCAATGACCGGGATCATGGCGGATACGCAGTATTTT. The complete variable domain, with remaining parts taken from reference TRBV9 and TRBJ2-3, reads DSGVTQTPKHLITATGQRVTLRCSPRSGDLSVYWYQQSLDQGLQFLIQYYNGEERAKGNILERFSAQQFPDLHSELNLSSLELGDSALYFCVSSPMTGIMADTQYFGPGTRLTVL.

This clonotype was seen many times. The junction and the germline gene differ at one end; a read error may be behind it. This chain uses TRBV6-5 with TRBJ2-7; no firm D call. The CDR3 contains 12 residues. The germline V gene has CDR1 MNHEY and CDR2 SVGAGI. The chain's CDR3 is CASSKTAYEQYF. The CDR3 DNA sequence: TGCGCCAGCAGTAAGACTGCCTACGAGCAGTACTTC.